This T cell receptor beta chain was obtained from a study of cytomegalovirus exposure and HLA in healthy donors. With 60 Vbeta and 13 Jbeta primers, the PCR was carried out. The table came from immunoSEQ multiplex PCR; TCRdb's copy has only in-frame clones and leaves some out. The table has some 160,000 clones, less than 80% seen once; the top ten hold under 0.9%. Germline CDR1 LNHDA, CDR2 SQIVND (reference sequence). This CDR3 comprises 14 residues. V shed 5 bases and J 5 bases; nucleotides not matched to a gene: 8. The receptor comes from a woman aged 40 to 50 in good health and CMV-seronegative. Sequencing used PBMCs. The rearrangement uses TRBV19 and TRBJ2-5, with TRBD1 matching 7 bases. The CDR3 coding sequence is TGTGCCAGTAGTCCAGAAGGGACAGCGGAGACCCAGTACTTC. Translation: CASSPEGTAETQYF.